This T cell receptor beta chain was obtained from a study of cytomegalovirus exposure and HLA in healthy donors. Between the trimmed V and J ends, which lost 2 bases and 2 bases, there was a span of 11 bases. CDR3 length: 15 residues. Germline CDR1 reads MGHRA; CDR2 reads YSYEKL. The PCR employed 60 Vbeta primers together with 13 Jbeta primers. Clones were read by immunoSEQ multiplex PCR, and TCRdb kept only the in-frame ones, dropping some. The table records 100,000 or so clones, around 81% of them present only once. The sequence came from a man aged 18 to 35 in good health and CMV-seronegative. The genes are TRBV4-1 and TRBJ2-3, with D possibly matching TRBD2 (5 bases). The sample comprised PBMCs. CDR3 sequence (DNA): TGCGCCAGCAGCCAAACCAGGCTAGCCACAGATACGCAGTATTTT. As protein: CASSQTRLATDTQYF.